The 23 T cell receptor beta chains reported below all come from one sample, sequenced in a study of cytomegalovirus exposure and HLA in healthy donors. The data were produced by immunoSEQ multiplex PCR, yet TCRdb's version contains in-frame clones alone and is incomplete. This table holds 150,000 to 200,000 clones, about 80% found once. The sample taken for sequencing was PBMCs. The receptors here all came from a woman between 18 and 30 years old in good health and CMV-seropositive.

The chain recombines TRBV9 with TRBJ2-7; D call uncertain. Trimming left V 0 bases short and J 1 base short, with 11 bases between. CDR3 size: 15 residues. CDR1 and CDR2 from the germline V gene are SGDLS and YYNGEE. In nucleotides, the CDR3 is TGTGCCAGCAGCGTAGCTCCAGGCGATTCCTACGAGCAGTACTTC. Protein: CASSVAPGDSYEQYF.

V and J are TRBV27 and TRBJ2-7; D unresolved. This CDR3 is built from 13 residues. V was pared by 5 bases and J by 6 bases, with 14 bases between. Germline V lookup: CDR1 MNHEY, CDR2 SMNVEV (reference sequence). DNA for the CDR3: TGTGCCAGCAGTCAACCAAACCGAGCCGAGCAGTACTTC. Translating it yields CASSQPNRAEQYF.

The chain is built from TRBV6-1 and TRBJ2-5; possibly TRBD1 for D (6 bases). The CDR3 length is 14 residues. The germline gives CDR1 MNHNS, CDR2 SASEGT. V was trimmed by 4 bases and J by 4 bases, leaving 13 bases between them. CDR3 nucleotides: TGTGCCAGCAGTGGGCGGACAGTGTCAGAGACCCAGTACTTC. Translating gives CASSGRTVSETQYF.

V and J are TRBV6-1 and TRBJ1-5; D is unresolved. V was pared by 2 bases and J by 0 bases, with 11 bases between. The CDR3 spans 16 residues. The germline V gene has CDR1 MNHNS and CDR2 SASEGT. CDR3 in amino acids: CASSELRVGSNQPQHF. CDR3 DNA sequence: TGTGCCAGCAGTGAACTGAGGGTGGGTAGCAATCAGCCCCAGCATTTT.

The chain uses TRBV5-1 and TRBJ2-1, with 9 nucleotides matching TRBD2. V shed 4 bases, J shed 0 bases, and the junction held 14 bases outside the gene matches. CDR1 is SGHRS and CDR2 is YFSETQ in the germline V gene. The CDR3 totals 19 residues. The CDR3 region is CASSREAEVAGVSYNEQFF. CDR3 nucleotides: TGCGCCAGCAGCAGGGAGGCGGAGGTAGCGGGGGTCTCCTACAATGAGCAGTTCTTC.

CDR3 in amino acids: CATSRKTGFRKNEQFF. CDR3 in DNA: TGTGCCACCAGCAGGAAGACAGGGTTCCGTAAGAATGAGCAGTTCTTC. The chain has TRBV15 and TRBJ2-1, with 7 positions matching TRBD1. This CDR3 is built from 16 residues. V was pared by 3 bases and J by 7 bases, with 12 bases of the junction left unmatched. Germline V CDR1 and CDR2: LNHNV, YYDKDF (reference sequence).

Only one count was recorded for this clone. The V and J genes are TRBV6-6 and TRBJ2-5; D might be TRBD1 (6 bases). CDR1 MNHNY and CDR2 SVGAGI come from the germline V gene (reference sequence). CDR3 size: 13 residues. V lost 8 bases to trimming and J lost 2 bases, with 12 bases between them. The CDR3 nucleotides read TGTGCCAGCTCAGCGAGGGGGCAAGAGACCCAGTACTTC. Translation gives CASSARGQETQYF.

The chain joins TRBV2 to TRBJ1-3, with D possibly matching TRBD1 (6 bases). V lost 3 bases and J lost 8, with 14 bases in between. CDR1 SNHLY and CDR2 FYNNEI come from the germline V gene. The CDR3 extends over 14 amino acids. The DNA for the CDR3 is TGTGCCAGCAGTGAGGCCAGGGGAGTAGACACCATATATTTT. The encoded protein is CASSEARGVDTIYF.

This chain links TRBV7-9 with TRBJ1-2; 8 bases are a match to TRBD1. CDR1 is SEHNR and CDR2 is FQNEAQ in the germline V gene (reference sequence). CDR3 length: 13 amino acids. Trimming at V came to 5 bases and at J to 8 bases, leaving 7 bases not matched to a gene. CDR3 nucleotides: TGTGCCAGCAGCGTAGGGACAGGATCCGGCTACACCTTC. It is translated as CASSVGTGSGYTF.

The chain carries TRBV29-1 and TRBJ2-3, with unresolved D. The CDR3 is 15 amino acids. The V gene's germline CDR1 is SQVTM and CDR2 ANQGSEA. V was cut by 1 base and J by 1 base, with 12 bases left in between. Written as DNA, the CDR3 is TGCAGCGTTGAAGGACACAGAAAAGGCACAGATACGCAGTATTTT. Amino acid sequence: CSVEGHRKGTDTQYF.

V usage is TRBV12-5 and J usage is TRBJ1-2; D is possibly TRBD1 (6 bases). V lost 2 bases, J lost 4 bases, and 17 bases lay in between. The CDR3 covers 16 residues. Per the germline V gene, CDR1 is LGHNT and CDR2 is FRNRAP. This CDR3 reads CASGLRVGGSSYGYTF. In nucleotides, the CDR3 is TGTGCTAGTGGTTTGCGGGTTGGGGGCAGCTCCTATGGCTACACCTTC.

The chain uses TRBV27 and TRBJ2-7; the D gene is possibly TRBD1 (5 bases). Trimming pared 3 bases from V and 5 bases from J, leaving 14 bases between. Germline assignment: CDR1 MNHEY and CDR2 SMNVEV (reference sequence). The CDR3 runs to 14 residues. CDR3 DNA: TGTGCCAGCAGTTTGGAGTGGCAGGGTGACGAGCAGTACTTC. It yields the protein CASSLEWQGDEQYF.

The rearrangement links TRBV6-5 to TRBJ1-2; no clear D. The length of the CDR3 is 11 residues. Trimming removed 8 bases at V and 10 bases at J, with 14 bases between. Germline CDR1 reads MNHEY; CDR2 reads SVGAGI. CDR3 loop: CASSAGDFYTF. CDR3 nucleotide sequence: TGTGCCAGCTCGGCGGGAGACTTCTACACCTTC.

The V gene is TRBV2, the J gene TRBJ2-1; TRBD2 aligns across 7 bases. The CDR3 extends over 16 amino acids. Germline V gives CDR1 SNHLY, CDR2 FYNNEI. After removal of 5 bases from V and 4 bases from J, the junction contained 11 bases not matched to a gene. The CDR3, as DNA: TGTGCCAGCAGTCCCAACCCGGGACTAAATTACAATGAGCAGTTCTTC. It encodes CASSPNPGLNYNEQFF.

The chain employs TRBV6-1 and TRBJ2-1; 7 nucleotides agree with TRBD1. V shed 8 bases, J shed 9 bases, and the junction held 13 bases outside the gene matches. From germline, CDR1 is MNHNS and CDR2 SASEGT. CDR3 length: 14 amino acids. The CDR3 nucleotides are TGTGCCAGCGGGGGTAAGGCAGGGGGTACTGAGCAGTTCTTC. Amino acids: CASGGKAGGTEQFF.

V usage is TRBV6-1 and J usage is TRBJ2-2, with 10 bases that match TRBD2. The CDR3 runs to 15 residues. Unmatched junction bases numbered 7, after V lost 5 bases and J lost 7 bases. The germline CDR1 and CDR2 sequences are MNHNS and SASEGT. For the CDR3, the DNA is TGTGCCAGCAGTCCCAGACTAGCGGGTGACGGGGAGCTGTTTTTT. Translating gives CASSPRLAGDGELFF.

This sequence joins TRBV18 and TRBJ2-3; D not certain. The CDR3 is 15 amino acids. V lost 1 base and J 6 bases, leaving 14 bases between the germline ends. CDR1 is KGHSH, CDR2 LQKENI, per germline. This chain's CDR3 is CASSPLAVELDTQYF. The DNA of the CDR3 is TGTGCCAGCTCACCACTTGCGGTGGAGTTGGATACGCAGTATTTT.

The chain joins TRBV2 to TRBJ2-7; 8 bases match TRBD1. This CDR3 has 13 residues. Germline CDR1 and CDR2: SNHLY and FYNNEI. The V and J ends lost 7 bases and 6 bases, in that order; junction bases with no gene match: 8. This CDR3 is CASTLGQGVEQYF. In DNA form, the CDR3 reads TGTGCCAGCACCTTAGGACAGGGAGTCGAGCAGTACTTC.

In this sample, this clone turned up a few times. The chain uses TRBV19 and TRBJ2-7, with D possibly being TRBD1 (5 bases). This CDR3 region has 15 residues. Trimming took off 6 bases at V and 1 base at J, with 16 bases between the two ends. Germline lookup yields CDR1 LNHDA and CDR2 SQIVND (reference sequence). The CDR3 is CASRQGMLLSYEQYF. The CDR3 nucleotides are TGTGCCAGTAGGCAGGGAATGCTCCTTTCCTACGAGCAGTACTTC.

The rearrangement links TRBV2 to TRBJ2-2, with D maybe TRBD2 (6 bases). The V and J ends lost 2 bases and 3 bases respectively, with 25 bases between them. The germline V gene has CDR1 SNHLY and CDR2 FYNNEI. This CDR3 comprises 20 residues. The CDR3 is CASSEKHFGGWGRDTGELFF. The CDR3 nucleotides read TGTGCCAGCAGTGAAAAGCATTTCGGGGGTTGGGGACGTGACACCGGGGAGCTGTTTTTT. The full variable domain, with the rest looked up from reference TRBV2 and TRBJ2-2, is EPEVTQTPSHQVTQMGQEVILRCVPISNHLYFYWYRQILGQKVEFLVSFYNNEISEKSEIFDDQFSVERPDGSNFTLKIRSTKLEDSAMYFCASSEKHFGGWGRDTGELFFGEGSRLTVL.

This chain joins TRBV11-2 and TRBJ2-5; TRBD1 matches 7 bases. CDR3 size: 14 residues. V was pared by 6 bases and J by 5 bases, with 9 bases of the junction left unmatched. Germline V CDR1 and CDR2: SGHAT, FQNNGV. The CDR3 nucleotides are TGTGCCAGCAGTCAAACAGGGGCCGCTGAGACCCAGTACTTC. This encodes CASSQTGAAETQYF.

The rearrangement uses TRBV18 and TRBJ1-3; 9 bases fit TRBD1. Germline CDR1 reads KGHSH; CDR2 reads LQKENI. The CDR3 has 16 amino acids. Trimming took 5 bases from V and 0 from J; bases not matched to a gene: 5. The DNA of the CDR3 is TGTGCCAGCTCAGGAGGGACAGGGCTCTCTGGAAACACCATATATTTT. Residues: CASSGGTGLSGNTIYF.

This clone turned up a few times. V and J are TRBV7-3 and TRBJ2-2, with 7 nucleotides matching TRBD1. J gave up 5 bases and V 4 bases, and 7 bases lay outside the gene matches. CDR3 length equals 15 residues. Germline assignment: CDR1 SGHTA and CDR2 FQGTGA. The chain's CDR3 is CASSSSTGQTGELFF. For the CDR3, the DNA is TGTGCCAGCAGCTCCTCGACAGGGCAAACCGGGGAGCTGTTTTTT.